Below, 30 T cell receptor beta chains from the same sample are listed, as sequenced in a study of CD8+ T cells in alopecia areata. Sequencing relied on a cDNA template that was reverse transcribed from extracted RNA. Using immunoSEQ multiplex PCR, the repertoire was profiled, and TCRdb retains in-frame clones only, with some absent. The table includes 150,000 to 180,000 clones, around half detected once. This specimen consisted of CD8+ T cells sorted from blood, obtained at week 0. These receptors came from a human donor with alopecia areata.

This clone came up a few times. The gene calls are TRBV29-1 and TRBJ2-3, with D perhaps matching TRBD1 (6 bases). Per the germline V gene, CDR1 is SQVTM and CDR2 is ANQGSEA. The CDR3 extends over 14 amino acids. The V gene lost 2 bases and the J gene lost 5 bases, with 14 bases spanning the gap. CDR3: CSVESLGAEDTQYF. The CDR3 nucleotides are TGCAGCGTTGAATCCCTGGGGGCTGAAGATACGCAGTATTTT.

The rearrangement joins TRBV4-3 to TRBJ2-3; TRBD2 matches at 16 bases. CDR1 and CDR2 (germline): LGHNA, YSLEER. The CDR3 runs to 21 residues. V trimming: 2 bases; J trimming: 1 base; junction bases outside the gene matches: 12. CDR3 DNA: TGCGCCAGCAGCCAACCGGCCGGGACTAGCGGGGGGGCCTGGGGCACAGATACGCAGTATTTT. Translating gives CASSQPAGTSGGAWGTDTQYF.

This clone appeared a few times. The chain recombines TRBV7-3 with TRBJ2-1; D could derive from TRBD1 or TRBD2 (6 bases each). CDR3 size: 14 residues. In germline, CDR1 is SGHTA, CDR2 FQGTGA. Trimming took 5 bases from V and 7 from J, leaving 15 bases between them. The CDR3 region has the DNA TGTGCCAGCAGCATCGGAGGGGGGAGTAATGAGCAGTTCTTC. It yields the protein CASSIGGGSNEQFF.

J is TRBJ2-7 and V is TRBV4-3; D remains ambiguous. Trimming shortened V by 5 bases and J by 6 bases, and 2 bases separated the two germline ends. Germline assignment: CDR1 LGHNA and CDR2 YSLEER. The CDR3 length is 9 residues. This chain's CDR3 is CASSGEQYF. The CDR3 DNA reads as TGCGCCAGCAGCGGCGAGCAGTACTTC.

The rearrangement links TRBV20-1 to TRBJ2-5, with D unresolved. The CDR3 spans 10 residues. Trimming left V 6 bases short and J 5 bases short, with 7 bases between. The germline CDR1 and CDR2 sequences are DFQATT and SNEGSKA (reference sequence). Written as DNA, the CDR3 is TGCAGTGCGGTATTGGAGACCCAGTACTTC. It encodes CSAVLETQYF.

V usage is TRBV7-8 and J usage is TRBJ2-1; D may be TRBD1 (5 bases). Germline CDR1 and CDR2: SGHVS and FQNEAQ. The CDR3 has 15 residues. V was shortened by 5 bases and J by 3 bases, with 14 bases between the two germline ends. The CDR3 nucleotides read TGTGCCAGCAGCCCTACAGGCTTTCACTACAATGAGCAGTTCTTC. Translation: CASSPTGFHYNEQFF.

This sequence joins TRBV13 and TRBJ2-7; possible D gene TRBD2, 5 bases. This CDR3 spans 14 amino acids. V lost 1 base, J lost 3 bases, and 10 bases lay in between. CDR1 is PRHDT, CDR2 FYEKMQ, per germline (reference sequence). CDR3 sequence: CASSLAAADYEQYF. CDR3 nucleotide sequence: TGTGCCAGCAGCTTAGCAGCGGCTGACTACGAGCAGTACTTC.

The V call is TRBV30, the J call TRBJ1-1; D is unclear. This CDR3 is built from 10 residues. The germline V gene has CDR1 GTSNPN and CDR2 SVGIG (reference sequence). V was shortened by 5 bases and J by 7 bases, with 8 bases between the two germline ends. The CDR3 loop reads CAWRGVEAFF. CDR3 nucleotide sequence: TGTGCCTGGCGTGGGGTTGAAGCTTTCTTT.

The sample holds one count of this clone. Written as DNA, the CDR3 is TGCGCCAGCAGCTTGCCACGACTCCCAAGGAACGAGCAGTACTTC. Protein product: CASSLPRLPRNEQYF. The gene calls are TRBV5-1 and TRBJ2-7; D gene ambiguous. V was pared by 1 base and J by 5 bases, with 16 bases between. CDR1 and CDR2 from the germline V gene are SGHRS and YFSETQ. The CDR3 sequence is 15 residues long.

The V gene is TRBV29-1, the J gene TRBJ1-2; D is uncertain. Germline V gene lookup returns CDR1 SQVTM and CDR2 ANQGSEA. V was trimmed by 0 bases and J by 0 bases, leaving 2 bases between them. This CDR3 contains 12 residues. The CDR3 DNA follows: TGCAGCGTTGAAGAATCTAACTATGGCTACACCTTC. Its protein is CSVEESNYGYTF.

Comment on this clone: At one end, the junction sequence differs from germline, possibly due to a read error. The chain couples TRBV5-1 to TRBJ1-2; 9 bases agree with TRBD1. The CDR3 covers 14 residues. Germline loops: CDR1 SGHRS, CDR2 YFSETQ. The CDR3 DNA reads as TGCGCCAGCAGCTTGTGGACAGGGGACTATGACTACACCTTC. It specifies CASSLWTGDYDYTF.

The chain uses TRBV30 and TRBJ1-1, with D maybe TRBD1 (5 bases). From germline, CDR1 is GTSNPN and CDR2 SVGIG (reference sequence). Trimming stripped 5 bases from V and 1 base from J, with 8 bases between. This CDR3 comprises 12 residues. The CDR3 loop is CAWGQWNTEAFF. In DNA, the CDR3 is TGTGCCTGGGGACAATGGAACACTGAAGCTTTCTTT.

The V gene is TRBV30, the J gene TRBJ1-2, with D possibly being TRBD1 (6 bases). With 0 bases removed from V and 4 bases from J, the gap between germline ends came to 9 bases. The CDR3 consists of 13 residues. CDR1 and CDR2 (germline): GTSNPN, SVGIG (reference sequence). CDR3 sequence (DNA): TGTGCCTGGAGTGTGAGAGGGGGCTATGGCTACACCTTC. This encodes CAWSVRGGYGYTF.

This chain joins TRBV29-1 and TRBJ2-7; D perhaps matches TRBD2 (6 bases). The CDR3 runs to 13 residues. Per the germline V gene, CDR1 is SQVTM and CDR2 is ANQGSEA. V was clipped by 1 base and J by 2 bases, with 9 bases between them. This CDR3 is CSVEGRGPYEQYF. The CDR3 nucleotides are TGCAGCGTTGAAGGGCGGGGACCCTACGAGCAGTACTTC.

The J gene is TRBJ1-1, the V gene TRBV15; 7 nucleotides agree with TRBD1. This CDR3 is 14 amino acids long. Germline V lookup: CDR1 LNHNV, CDR2 YYDKDF (reference sequence). The ends lost 6 bases at V and 4 bases at J; junction bases unmatched: 8. CDR3 in DNA: TGTGCCACCAGGGAAGGGGGCTCGGGCACTGAAGCTTTCTTT. It specifies CATREGGSGTEAFF.

V and J are TRBV30 and TRBJ1-2; D is possibly TRBD1 (6 bases). CDR3 length: 13 residues. CDR1 GTSNPN and CDR2 SVGIG come from the germline V gene (reference sequence). V lost 4 bases, J lost 2 bases, and 11 bases lay in between. The CDR3 coding sequence is TGTGCCTGGACGAGGGGGAAGAACTATGGCTACACCTTC. Protein: CAWTRGKNYGYTF.

J is TRBJ2-7 and V is TRBV27; D is possibly TRBD1 or TRBD2 (5 bases each). The CDR3 covers 15 residues. With 8 bases removed from V and 12 bases from J, the gap between germline ends came to 29 bases. Germline V CDR1 and CDR2: MNHEY, SMNVEV (reference sequence). CDR3: CASGIPGTTLPFPYF. In nucleotides, the CDR3 is TGTGCCAGCGGGATCCCCGGGACGACCCTTCCCTTTCCGTACTTC.

This rearrangement joins TRBV29-1 to TRBJ1-4; D possibly corresponds to TRBD1 (5 bases). Germline V gene sequence: CDR1 SQVTM, CDR2 ANQGSEA. Between the trimmed V and J ends, which lost 0 bases and 2 bases, there was a span of 7 bases. This CDR3 has 14 amino acids. CDR3 nucleotides: TGCAGCGTTGAAGACGACAGCACTAATGAAAAACTGTTTTTT. Protein: CSVEDDSTNEKLFF.

The rearrangement joins TRBV13 to TRBJ2-7; no reliable D call. Trimming removed 5 bases at V and 4 bases at J, with 9 bases between. The CDR3 extends over 12 amino acids. Germline CDR1 reads PRHDT; CDR2 reads FYEKMQ (reference sequence). In DNA, the CDR3 is TGTGCCAGCAGCCGAGGACGATACGAGCAGTACTTC. Residues: CASSRGRYEQYF.

The chain joins TRBV30 to TRBJ1-1; D ambiguous. The CDR3 totals 12 residues. Trimming took off 3 bases at V and 8 bases at J, with 13 bases between the two ends. The germline gives CDR1 GTSNPN, CDR2 SVGIG (reference sequence). The CDR3 sequence: CAWRGGNAEAFF. The CDR3 coding sequence is TGTGCCTGGAGAGGAGGCAACGCCGAAGCTTTCTTT.

V gene TRBV6-4 combines with J gene TRBJ2-1, with D tentatively TRBD2 (6 bases). V was trimmed by 2 bases and J by 0 bases, leaving 8 bases between them. Looked up from germline, CDR1 is MRHNA and CDR2 is SNTAGT. CDR3 length: 15 amino acids. The CDR3 spells CASSDRGGSYNEQFF. The DNA for the CDR3 is TGTGCCAGCAGTGACAGGGGAGGCTCCTACAATGAGCAGTTCTTC.

A few counts support this clone. The chain joins TRBV19 to TRBJ1-1; D is unclear. Germline CDR1 is LNHDA and CDR2 is SQIVND (reference sequence). V was shortened by 5 bases and J by 5 bases, with 15 bases between the two germline ends. CDR3 length: 14 residues. CDR3 nucleotide sequence: TGTGCCAGTAGTGAAGACCCCGGAGGGACTGAAGCTTTCTTT. Protein product: CASSEDPGGTEAFF. The whole variable domain, remainder taken from reference TRBV19 and TRBJ1-1, is DGGITQSPKYLFRKEGQNVTLSCEQNLNHDAMYWYRQDPGQGLRLIYYSQIVNDFQKGDIAEGYSVSREKKESFPLTVTSAQKNPTAFYLCASSEDPGGTEAFFGQGTRLTVV.

The chain uses TRBV30 and TRBJ2-7; TRBD1 matches at 8 bases. The CDR3 loop spans 11 amino acids. The J segment lost 6 bases and the V segment lost 8 bases, leaving 6 bases of the junction unmatched. CDR1 is GTSNPN, CDR2 SVGIG, per germline (reference sequence). CDR3 loop: CAEETGAEQYF. In DNA, the CDR3 is TGTGCCGAGGAGACAGGGGCCGAGCAGTACTTC.

The rearrangement uses TRBV7-2 and TRBJ1-5, with D unresolved. The V gene lost 0 bases and the J gene lost 0 bases, with 3 bases spanning the gap. This CDR3 region has 14 residues. The V gene's germline CDR1 is SGHTA and CDR2 FQGNSA. The CDR3 coding sequence is TGTGCCAGCAGCTTAGCGTTTAGCAATCAGCCCCAGCATTTT. Amino acid sequence: CASSLAFSNQPQHF.

The V and J genes are TRBV5-1 and TRBJ2-3, with D possibly matching TRBD1 (5 bases). The CDR3 totals 13 residues. Trimming pared 1 base from V and 4 bases from J, leaving 7 bases between. In germline, CDR1 is SGHRS, CDR2 YFSETQ. CDR3 region: CASSLQGPDTQYF. The CDR3 coding sequence is TGCGCCAGCAGCTTGCAGGGTCCAGATACGCAGTATTTT.

In this sample, this clone turned up once. V and J are TRBV4-3 and TRBJ2-4; 7 positions match TRBD1. Trimming cost V 3 bases and J 8 bases; bases outside gene matches: 4. Germline lookup yields CDR1 LGHNA and CDR2 YSLEER. The CDR3 length is 13 residues. CDR3 bases: TGCGCCAGCAGCCATAGGACAGGAGACATTCAGTACTTC. Protein: CASSHRTGDIQYF.

A word on this clone: At the DNA level, this CDR3 is encoded by other sequences in the same sample as well. This chain joins TRBV7-9 and TRBJ2-7; TRBD1 aligns across 8 bases. Trimming removed 3 bases from V and 4 bases from J; junction bases left unmatched: 5. The CDR3 length is 14 residues. CDR1 and CDR2 (germline): SEHNR, FQNEAQ (reference sequence). CDR3 sequence reads: CASSLVGQAYEQYF. CDR3 DNA: TGTGCCAGCAGCTTGGTGGGACAGGCTTACGAGCAGTACTTC.

In this sample, this clone turned up once. This chain links TRBV30 with TRBJ1-2; weak D call: TRBD1 (5 bases). Trimming removed 6 bases at V and 8 bases at J, with 13 bases between. Germline lookup yields CDR1 GTSNPN and CDR2 SVGIG (reference sequence). The CDR3 spans 11 residues. CDR3 in DNA: TGTGCCTGCACCGACAGCAGGGGCTACACCTTC. This sequence encodes CACTDSRGYTF.

The rearrangement uses TRBV4-3 and TRBJ2-2, with D uncertain. Trimming removed 4 bases from V and 0 bases from J, with 6 bases in between. Germline loops: CDR1 LGHNA, CDR2 YSLEER. The CDR3 spans 14 residues. CDR3 region: CASSLSANTGELFF. The CDR3 DNA reads as TGCGCCAGCAGCCTTTCAGCGAACACCGGGGAGCTGTTTTTT.

The chain has TRBV7-2 and TRBJ1-2; D might be TRBD1 (5 bases). CDR1 SGHTA and CDR2 FQGNSA come from the germline V gene. CDR3 length equals 14 residues. Trimming cost V 4 bases and J 12 bases, with 21 bases left between them. The CDR3 DNA follows: TGTGCCAGCAGCTCCGTACCCGATGTGTGGGACCACACCTTC. Its translation: CASSSVPDVWDHTF. Combining the CDR3 with reference TRBV7-2 and TRBJ1-2 gives the whole variable domain GAGVSQSPSNKVTEKGKDVELRCDPISGHTALYWYRQSLGQGLEFLIYFQGNSAPDKSGLPSDRFSAERTGGSVSTLTIQRTQQEDSAVYLCASSSVPDVWDHTFGSGTRLTVV.